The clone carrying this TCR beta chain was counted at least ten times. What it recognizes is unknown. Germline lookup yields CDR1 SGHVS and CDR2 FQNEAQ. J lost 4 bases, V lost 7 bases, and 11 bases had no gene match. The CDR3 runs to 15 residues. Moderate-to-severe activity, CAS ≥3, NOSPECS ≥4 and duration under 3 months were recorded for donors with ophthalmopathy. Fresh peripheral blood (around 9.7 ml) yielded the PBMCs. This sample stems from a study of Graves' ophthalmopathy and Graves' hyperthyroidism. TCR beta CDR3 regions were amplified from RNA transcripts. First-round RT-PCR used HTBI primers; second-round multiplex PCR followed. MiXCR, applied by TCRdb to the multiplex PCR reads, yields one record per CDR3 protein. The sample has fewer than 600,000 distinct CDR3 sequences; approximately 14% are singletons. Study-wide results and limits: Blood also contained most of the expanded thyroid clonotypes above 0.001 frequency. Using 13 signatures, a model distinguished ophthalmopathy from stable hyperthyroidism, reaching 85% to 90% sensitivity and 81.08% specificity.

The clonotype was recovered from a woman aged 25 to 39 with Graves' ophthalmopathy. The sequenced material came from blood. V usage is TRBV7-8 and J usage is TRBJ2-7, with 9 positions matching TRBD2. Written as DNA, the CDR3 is TGTGCCAGCACCCCTAGGAGGACTAGCGCGTACGAGCAGTACTTC. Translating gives CASTPRRTSAYEQYF.